This T cell receptor beta chain was recovered during a study of blood T cell repertoires in COVID-19. This clone was counted a few times. Clinical histories supplied by participants themselves formed the basis of cohort assignment. Original handling: Quantification of nucleated cells was approximated via reference gene primer amplification. Method: immunoSEQ multiplex PCR; TCRdb's copy keeps in-frame clones and lacks some. The DNA was the basis for D and trimming; V, J and clone size are from that table. The data show a few hundred thousand clones, with approximately 90% seen just once and approximately 4.1% held by the top ten. The CDR3 sequence is 17 residues long.

The receptor's source is a woman in her twenties or thirties who had recovered from COVID-19. The sequenced sample was PBMCs or T cells enriched from blood (not recorded which). The chain recombines TRBV12-1 with TRBJ2-7; the D call of TRBD2 is as the table states it, not checked on the DNA. TRBV12-1 has pseudogene status. The CDR3 protein is CASSFDGEDVPRYEQYF. The CDR3 DNA follows: TGTGCCAGCAGCTTTGATGGGGAGGATGTACCCAGGTACGAGCAGTACTTC.